These T cell receptor beta chains were read from a single sample in a study of T-cell reconstitution after alpha-beta-depleted transplantation in children. Using its own MiXCR run on the PCR reads, TCRdb lists one record per CDR3 protein. The sample comprises 450,000 to 600,000 distinct CDR3 sequences, about 16% of which are singletons, and 2.5% to 4% rests with the top ten. The sequences come from PBMCs from the stem cell graft donor, collected from the stem cell graft. The origin of the receptors is a human donor who donated a stem cell graft to a child with acute lymphoblastic leukemia. The CDR3 runs from the conserved cysteine through the conserved F or W. D genes are given only for firm matches. Not all rows give a size; the values are once, few, many and, for expanded clones, a class.

TRBJ1-1 | few | TRBV29-1 | - | CSVSYPEAFF | TGCAGCGTATCTTACCCTGAAGCTTTCTTT
TRBJ2-3 | few | TRBV25-1 | TRBD2 | CASSVSGRAATQYF | TGTGCCAGCAGTGTCAGCGGGAGGGCCGCGACGCAGTATTTT
TRBJ1-5 | few | TRBV12-3/TRBV12-4 | - | CASSPSTDSYSNQPQHF | TGTGCCAGCAGTCCGAGCACGGACAGTTATAGCAATCAGCCCCAGCATTTT
TRBJ1-5 | few | TRBV12-3/TRBV12-4 | - | CASSLPGLSSRYQPQHF | TGTGCCAGCAGTCTTCCGGGACTGTCGTCTCGATATCAGCCCCAGCATTTT
TRBJ2-7 | few | TRBV3-1 | TRBD1 | CASSPGTPGQRYEQYF | TGTGCCAGCAGCCCGGGGACACCGGGACAGAGATACGAGCAGTACTTC
TRBJ2-7 | few | TRBV2 | - | CASSGLVSYEQYF | TGTGCCAGCAGTGGACTGGTCTCCTACGAGCAGTACTTC
TRBJ2-1 | - | TRBV2 | TRBD2 | CADTTGLAGGRNEQFF | TGTGCCGATACCACCGGACTAGCGGGAGGAAGGAATGAGCAGTTCTTC
TRBJ1-2 | few | TRBV5-8 | TRBD1 | CASSFRQGADGYTF | TGTGCCAGCAGCTTTAGACAGGGGGCTGATGGCTACACCTTC
TRBJ2-6 | - | TRBV29-1 | - | CSVASSGANVLTF | TGCAGCGTTGCCTCCTCTGGGGCCAACGTCCTGACTTTC
TRBJ2-2 | - | TRBV2 | TRBD1 | CASSRQGGNTGELFF | TGTGCCAGCAGCAGACAGGGCGGAAACACCGGGGAGCTGTTTTTT
TRBJ2-2 | - | TRBV2 | TRBD1 | CASRTGGNTGELFF | TGTGCCAGCAGGACAGGGGGAAACACCGGGGAGCTGTTTTTT
TRBJ1-4 | many | TRBV12-3/TRBV12-4 | - | CASSLSGDGKLFF | TGTGCCAGCAGTTTATCAGGGGACGGAAAACTGTTTTTT
TRBJ1-1 | - | TRBV9 | - | CASSVGREEETEAFF | TGTGCCAGCAGCGTTGGTAGGGAGGAGGAGACTGAAGCTTTCTTT
TRBJ2-1 | - | TRBV20-1 | - | CSARSSRSSYNEQFF | TGCAGTGCTAGGAGTAGTAGAAGCTCCTACAATGAGCAGTTCTTC
TRBJ2-7 | few | TRBV5-1 | - | CASSLGQAEQYF | TGCGCCAGCAGCTTGGGGCAGGCTGAGCAGTACTTC
TRBJ2-1 | - | TRBV5-1 | TRBD2 | CASSAGLRTYNEQFF | TGCGCCAGCAGCGCGGGACTACGAACCTACAATGAGCAGTTCTTC
TRBJ1-3 | few | TRBV5-1 | - | CASSSQGIAGNTIYF | TGCGCCAGCAGCTCACAGGGTATCGCCGGAAACACCATATATTTT
TRBJ2-2 | - | TRBV4-1 | - | CASSLKPSLATTGELFF | TGCGCCAGCAGCTTGAAGCCCAGCCTAGCCACCACCGGGGAGCTGTTTTTT
TRBJ1-2 | - | TRBV4-1 | - | CASSQTELPNYGYTF | TGCGCCAGCAGCCAAACGGAACTTCCTAACTATGGCTACACCTTC
TRBJ2-7 | few | TRBV29-1 | - | CSVEVQGKAYEQYF | TGCAGCGTTGAAGTCCAGGGGAAGGCGTACGAGCAGTACTTC
TRBJ2-7 | - | TRBV12-3/TRBV12-4 | - | CASSLAGSEQYF | TGTGCCAGCAGTTTAGCGGGGTCCGAGCAGTACTTC
TRBJ1-5 | - | TRBV18 | - | CASSPAPDQPQHF | TGTGCCAGCTCACCGGCCCCCGATCAGCCCCAGCATTTT
TRBJ2-3 | many | TRBV5-6 | TRBD1 | CASSFGQGTDTQYF | TGTGCCAGCAGCTTCGGACAGGGAACAGATACGCAGTATTTT
TRBJ1-1 | - | TRBV7-2 | - | CASSFRQHNTEAFF | TGTGCCAGCAGCTTTCGACAGCATAACACTGAAGCTTTCTTT
TRBJ2-7 | few | TRBV5-1 | - | CASFLSRGLDEQYF | TGCGCCAGCTTCCTCTCCAGAGGTCTGGACGAGCAGTACTTC
TRBJ2-7 | few | TRBV20-1 | TRBD2 | CSASGLAGVYEQYF | TGCAGTGCTAGTGGCCTAGCGGGAGTCTACGAGCAGTACTTC
TRBJ2-7 | many | TRBV12-3/TRBV12-4 | TRBD2 | CASSLDPPTSYIHEQYF | TGTGCCAGCAGTTTAGACCCCCCGACTAGCTACATCCACGAGCAGTACTTC
TRBJ1-6 | - | TRBV20-1 | - | CSATRTAFPSPLHF | TGCAGTGCAACCCGGACAGCCTTCCCCTCACCCCTCCACTTT
TRBJ2-7 | - | TRBV19 | - | CARLWADEQYF | TGTGCCAGGTTATGGGCGGACGAGCAGTACTTC
TRBJ1-5 | few | TRBV12-3/TRBV12-4 | - | CASSWLPGTDIAQPQHF | TGTGCCAGCAGTTGGCTTCCCGGGACGGATATCGCTCAGCCCCAGCATTTT
TRBJ2-7 | - | TRBV7-2 | TRBD1 | CASSWGQGLVDEQYF | TGTGCCAGCAGCTGGGGACAGGGTCTCGTCGACGAGCAGTACTTC
TRBJ2-1 | - | TRBV24-1 | TRBD1 | CAAGQGGYEQFF | TGTGCGGCGGGACAGGGAGGCTATGAGCAGTTCTTC
TRBJ2-1 | - | TRBV18 | - | CASSQDWPEYNEQFF | TGTGCCAGCTCACAAGACTGGCCCGAGTACAATGAGCAGTTCTTC
TRBJ2-7 | - | TRBV11-2 | - | CASSITGTPHYEQYF | TGTGCCAGCAGCATTACAGGGACACCTCACTACGAGCAGTACTTC
TRBJ1-5 | - | TRBV7-9 | - | CASSPDSLNQPQHF | TGTGCCAGCAGCCCGGACAGTTTAAATCAGCCCCAGCATTTT
TRBJ2-1 | - | TRBV3-1 | - | CASSRANEQFF | TGTGCCAGCAGCCGCGCCAATGAGCAGTTCTTC
TRBJ2-7 | - | TRBV7-9 | TRBD2 | CASSTSGRGYEQYF | TGTGCCAGCAGCACCAGCGGGAGAGGCTACGAGCAGTACTTC
TRBJ1-6 | - | TRBV5-1 | - | CASSPGHDNSPLHF | TGCGCCAGCAGCCCGGGACACGATAATTCACCCCTCCACTTT
TRBJ2-7 | - | TRBV9 | - | CASSVSPEPYEQYF | TGTGCCAGCAGCGTGAGCCCAGAGCCCTACGAGCAGTACTTC
TRBJ1-1 | few | TRBV5-1 | - | CASSYVGSGTEAFF | TGCGCCAGCAGCTACGTTGGCAGCGGCACTGAAGCTTTCTTT
TRBJ1-4 | - | TRBV7-9 | - | CASSLATATNEKLFF | TGTGCCAGCAGCTTAGCGACGGCAACTAATGAAAAACTGTTTTTT
TRBJ1-5 | - | TRBV6-5 | TRBD1 | CASSSVGTGGNQPQHF | TGTGCCAGCAGTTCCGTGGGGACAGGGGGCAATCAGCCCCAGCATTTT
TRBJ2-1 | - | TRBV7-9 | - | CASSSLAEGAGYNEQFF | TGTGCCAGCAGCTCCTTAGCCGAGGGAGCTGGCTACAATGAGCAGTTCTTC
TRBJ1-4 | - | TRBV5-1 | TRBD1 | CASSWDRGNEKLFF | TGCGCCAGCAGCTGGGACAGGGGGAATGAAAAACTGTTTTTT
TRBJ2-1 | - | TRBV3-1 | TRBD2 | CASSPSGSGSANEQFF | TGTGCCAGCAGCCCGAGTGGGAGCGGGAGTGCGAATGAGCAGTTCTTC
TRBJ1-1 | - | TRBV9 | TRBD1 | CASSPRDRVFTEAFF | TGTGCCAGCAGCCCCCGGGACAGGGTTTTTACTGAAGCTTTCTTT